These 13 T cell receptor beta chains originate from one sample sequenced in a study of blood T cell repertoires in COVID-19. Generated by immunoSEQ multiplex PCR, the TCRdb table keeps only in-frame clones and is missing some. This sample yields 150,000 to 200,000 clones, of which around four fifths are seen a single time; 15% to 20% belongs to the top ten. Sequenced sample: peripheral blood. Source of these receptors: a woman in her seventies who had recovered from COVID-19.

The chain is built from TRBV9 and TRBJ2-1; 8 positions match TRBD2. The V gene end was trimmed by 6 bases and the J gene end by 2 bases; junction bases not matched to a gene: 7. There are 15 residues in the CDR3. CDR1 and CDR2 (germline): SGDLS, YYNGEE. The CDR3 bases are TGTGCCAGCAACCTAGCGGGCTCCCCCTACAATGAGCAGTTCTTC. Its translation: CASNLAGSPYNEQFF.

This clone came up a few times. The V gene is TRBV7-3, the J gene TRBJ2-2; perhaps TRBD2 as D (7 bases). Trimming took 7 bases from V and 4 from J, leaving 16 bases between them. In germline, CDR1 is SGHTA, CDR2 FQGTGA. The CDR3 contains 15 residues. CDR3 amino acids: CASTWGGPGTGELFF. CDR3 in DNA: TGTGCCAGCACCTGGGGGGGGCCGGGCACCGGGGAGCTGTTTTTT.

This rearrangement joins TRBV5-4 to TRBJ2-2, with 15 bases identical to TRBD2. Germline assignment: CDR1 SGHNT and CDR2 YYREEE (reference sequence). The CDR3 has 18 amino acids. The CDR3 loop reads CAAWGTSGRKASTGELFF. The DNA of the CDR3 is TGTGCAGCCTGGGGGACTAGCGGGAGGAAGGCGAGCACCGGGGAGCTGTTTTTT. Drawing the rest from reference TRBV5-4 and TRBJ2-2, the complete variable domain is ETGVTQSPTHLIKTRGQQVTLRCSSQSGHNTVSWYQQALGQGPQFIFQYYREEENGRGNFPPRFSGLQFPNYSSELNVNALELDDSALYLCAAWGTSGRKASTGELFFGEGSRLTVL.

This clone was counted only a few times. The chain employs TRBV4-1 and TRBJ1-2, with D unclear. CDR1 and CDR2 from the germline V gene are MGHRA and YSYEKL. This CDR3 spans 17 amino acids. With 0 bases removed from V and 3 bases from J, the gap between germline ends came to 17 bases. CDR3 sequence reads: CASSQDEAVLEDYGYTF. In nucleotides, the CDR3 is TGCGCCAGCAGCCAAGATGAGGCAGTCTTGGAGGACTATGGCTACACCTTC.

The V call is TRBV5-1, the J call TRBJ1-1, with unresolved D. Looked up from germline, CDR1 is SGHRS and CDR2 is YFSETQ. The CDR3 covers 16 residues. The V gene lost 1 base and the J gene lost 5 bases, with 18 bases spanning the gap. The CDR3 sequence is CASSLFGELVWTEAFF. In DNA, the CDR3 is TGCGCCAGCAGCTTGTTTGGGGAGCTGGTATGGACTGAAGCTTTCTTT.

V gene TRBV18 combines with J gene TRBJ1-6, with D unresolved. Deletions cut 5 bases from V and 14 bases from J, with 16 bases between. This CDR3 has 13 residues. From germline, CDR1 is KGHSH and CDR2 LQKENI. The CDR3, as DNA: TGTGCCAGCTCAGGGAGCCCTGATGGGTCCCTCCACTTT. Residues: CASSGSPDGSLHF.

The V gene is TRBV18, the J gene TRBJ1-1; 8 nucleotides agree with TRBD1. V gave up 3 bases and J gave up 3 bases; unmatched junction bases: 3. Germline CDR1 is KGHSH and CDR2 is LQKENI. The CDR3 contains 14 residues. In nucleotides, the CDR3 is TGTGCCAGCTCACCGACAGGGGTGGACACTGAAGCTTTCTTT. Amino acid sequence: CASSPTGVDTEAFF.

This chain connects TRBV5-5 to TRBJ2-5; 7 bases agree with TRBD1. Germline V lookup: CDR1 SGHKS, CDR2 YYEKEE (reference sequence). V was pared by 4 bases and J by 2 bases, with 5 bases of the junction left unmatched. There are 14 residues in the CDR3. In nucleotides, the CDR3 is TGTGCCAGCAGCCCCAGACAGGGTCAAGAGACCCAGTACTTC. As protein: CASSPRQGQETQYF. Full variable domain (missing parts from reference TRBV5-5 and TRBJ2-5): DAGVTQSPTHLIKTRGQQVTLRCSPISGHKSVSWYQQVLGQGPQFIFQYYEKEERGRGNFPDRFSARQFPNYSSELNVNALLLGDSALYLCASSPRQGQETQYFGPGTRLLVL.

In its sample, this clone was seen once. The chain uses TRBV4-1 and TRBJ1-6; tentatively, D is TRBD1 (6 bases). V was clipped by 4 bases and J by 10 bases, with 20 bases between them. Per germline, CDR1 MGHRA and CDR2 YSYEKL. CDR3 length equals 16 residues. Written as DNA, the CDR3 is TGCGCCAGCAGCCTCGGACAGCCCCTAGTCCCGTCACCCCTCCACTTT. Translating it yields CASSLGQPLVPSPLHF.

The chain employs TRBV6-4 and TRBJ1-2; possible D gene TRBD1, 5 bases. Trimming removed 6 bases at V and 6 bases at J, with 20 bases between. This CDR3 spans 15 amino acids. Germline assignment: CDR1 MRHNA and CDR2 SNTAGT. DNA for the CDR3: TGTGCCAGCAGAGCGGGACTCCGGGAGGGACATGGCTACACCTTC. It translates to CASRAGLREGHGYTF.

Regarding this clone: Additional DNA sequences in this sample encode the identical CDR3. The chain employs TRBV19 and TRBJ2-3; D is possibly TRBD2 (6 bases). From germline, CDR1 is LNHDA and CDR2 SQIVND (reference sequence). The CDR3 is 12 amino acids. V lost 8 bases and J lost 6, with 12 bases in between. The DNA for the CDR3 is TGTGCCAGTTCCCCCCGGGGGGATACGCAGTATTTT. Residues: CASSPRGDTQYF.

The table lists this clone with a count of one. The chain combines TRBV7-2 with TRBJ1-6, with 9 bases matching TRBD1. In germline, CDR1 is SGHTA, CDR2 FQGNSA. V was pared by 5 bases and J by 8 bases, with 4 bases of the junction left unmatched. The CDR3 sequence is 14 residues long. The CDR3 nucleotides read TGTGCCAGCAGCCAACAGGGGGCAGATTCACCCCTCCACTTT. Amino acid sequence: CASSQQGADSPLHF.

The chain carries TRBV4-1 and TRBJ1-3; 10 bases agree with TRBD1. Trimming at V came to 0 bases and at J to 7 bases, leaving 9 bases not matched to a gene. Germline V gene sequence: CDR1 MGHRA, CDR2 YSYEKL. There are 17 residues in the CDR3. CDR3 in amino acids: CASSQDPGRQGANTIYF. CDR3 DNA sequence: TGCGCCAGCAGCCAAGACCCTGGGCGACAGGGGGCGAACACCATATATTTT.